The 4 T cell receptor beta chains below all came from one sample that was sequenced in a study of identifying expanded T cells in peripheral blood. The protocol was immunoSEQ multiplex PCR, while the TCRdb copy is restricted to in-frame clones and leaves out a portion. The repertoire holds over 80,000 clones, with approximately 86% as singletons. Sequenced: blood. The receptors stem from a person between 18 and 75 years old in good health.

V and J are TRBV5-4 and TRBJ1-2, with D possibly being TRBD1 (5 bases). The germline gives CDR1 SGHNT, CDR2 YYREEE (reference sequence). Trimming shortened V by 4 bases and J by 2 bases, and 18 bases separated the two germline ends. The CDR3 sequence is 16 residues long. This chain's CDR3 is CASSLWRGRTNYGYTF. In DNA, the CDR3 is TGTGCCAGCAGCCTTTGGCGGGGACGCACCAACTATGGCTACACCTTC.

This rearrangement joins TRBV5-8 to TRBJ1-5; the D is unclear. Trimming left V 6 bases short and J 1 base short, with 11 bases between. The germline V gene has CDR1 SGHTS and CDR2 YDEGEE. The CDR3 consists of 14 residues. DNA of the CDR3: TGTGCCAGCACTCCGTGGGAGAGCAATCAGCCCCAGCATTTT. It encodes CASTPWESNQPQHF.

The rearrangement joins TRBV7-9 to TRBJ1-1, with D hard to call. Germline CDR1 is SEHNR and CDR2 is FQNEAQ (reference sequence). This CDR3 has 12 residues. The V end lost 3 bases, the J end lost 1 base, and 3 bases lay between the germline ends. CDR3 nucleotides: TGTGCCAGCAGCTTGACGAACACTGAAGCTTTCTTT. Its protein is CASSLTNTEAFF.

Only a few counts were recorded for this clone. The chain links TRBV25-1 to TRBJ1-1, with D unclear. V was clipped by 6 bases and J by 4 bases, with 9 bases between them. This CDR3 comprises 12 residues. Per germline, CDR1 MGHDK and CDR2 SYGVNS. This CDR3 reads CASSMGSTEAFF. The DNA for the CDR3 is TGTGCCAGCAGCATGGGGAGCACTGAAGCTTTCTTT.